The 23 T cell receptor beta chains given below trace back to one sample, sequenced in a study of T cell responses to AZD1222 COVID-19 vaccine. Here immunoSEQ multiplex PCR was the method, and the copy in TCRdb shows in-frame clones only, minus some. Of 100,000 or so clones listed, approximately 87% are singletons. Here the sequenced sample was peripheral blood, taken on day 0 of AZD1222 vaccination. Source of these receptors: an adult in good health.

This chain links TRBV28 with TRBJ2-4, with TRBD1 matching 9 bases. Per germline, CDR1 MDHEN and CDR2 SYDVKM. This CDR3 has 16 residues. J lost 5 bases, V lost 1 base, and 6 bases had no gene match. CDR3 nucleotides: TGTGCCAGCAGTTTATCCGGGACAGGGTCCCAAAACATTCAGTACTTC. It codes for CASSLSGTGSQNIQYF.

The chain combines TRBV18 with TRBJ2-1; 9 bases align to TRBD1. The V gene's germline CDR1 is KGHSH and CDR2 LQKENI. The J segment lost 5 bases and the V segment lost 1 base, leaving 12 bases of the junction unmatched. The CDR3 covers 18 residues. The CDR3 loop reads CASSPLPGQGFSHNEQFF. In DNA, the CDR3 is TGTGCCAGCTCACCACTTCCGGGACAGGGATTTTCTCACAATGAGCAGTTCTTC.

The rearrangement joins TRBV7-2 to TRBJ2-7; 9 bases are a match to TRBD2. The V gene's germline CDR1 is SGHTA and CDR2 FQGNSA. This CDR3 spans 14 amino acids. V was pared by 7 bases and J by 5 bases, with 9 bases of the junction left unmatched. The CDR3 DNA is TGTGCCAGCAAAACGGCGGGAGGGTCTGACGAGCAGTACTTC. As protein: CASKTAGGSDEQYF.

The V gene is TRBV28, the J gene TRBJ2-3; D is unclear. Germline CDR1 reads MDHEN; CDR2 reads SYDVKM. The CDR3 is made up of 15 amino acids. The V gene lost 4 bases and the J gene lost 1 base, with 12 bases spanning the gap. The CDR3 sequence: CASSYVFPRTDTQYF. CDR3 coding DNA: TGTGCCAGCAGTTACGTGTTTCCCCGCACAGATACGCAGTATTTT.

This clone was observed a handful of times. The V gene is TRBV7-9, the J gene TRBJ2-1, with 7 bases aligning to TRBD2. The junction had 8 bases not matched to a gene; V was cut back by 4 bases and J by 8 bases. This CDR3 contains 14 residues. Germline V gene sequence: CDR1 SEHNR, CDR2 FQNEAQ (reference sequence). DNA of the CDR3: TGTGCCAGCAGCTCAGAGGGACTAACCGATGAGCAGTTCTTC. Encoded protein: CASSSEGLTDEQFF.

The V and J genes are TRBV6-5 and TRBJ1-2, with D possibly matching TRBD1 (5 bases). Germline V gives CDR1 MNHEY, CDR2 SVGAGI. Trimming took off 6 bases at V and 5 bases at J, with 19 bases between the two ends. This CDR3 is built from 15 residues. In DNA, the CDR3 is TGTGCCAGCAGATTCGGGACTAAAAAGGAGTATGGCTACACCTTC. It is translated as CASRFGTKKEYGYTF.

The CDR3 DNA sequence: TGTGCCAGCAGCTTAGGGCTGATCACCGGGGAGCTGTTTTTT. Amino acid sequence: CASSLGLITGELFF. V is TRBV7-9 and J is TRBJ2-2; D remains unclear. CDR1 and CDR2 from the germline V gene are SEHNR and FQNEAQ (reference sequence). The CDR3 is 14 amino acids. V was trimmed by 1 base and J by 4 bases, leaving 7 bases between them. Full variable domain (rest looked up from reference TRBV7-9 and TRBJ2-2): DTGVSQNPRHKITKRGQNVTFRCDPISEHNRLYWYRQTLGQGPEFLTYFQNEAQLEKSRLLSDRFSAERPKGSFSTLEIQRTEQGDSAMYLCASSLGLITGELFFGEGSRLTVL.

CDR3 in amino acids: CASSEGQGTGETQYF. DNA for the CDR3: TGTGCCAGCAGCGAGGGACAGGGGACCGGAGAGACCCAGTACTTC. This chain connects TRBV5-8 to TRBJ2-5, with 10 bases fitting TRBD1. This CDR3 region has 15 residues. Germline trimming cut 4 bases from V and 4 bases from J; bases unmatched to any gene: 7. Germline V CDR1 and CDR2: SGHTS, YDEGEE.

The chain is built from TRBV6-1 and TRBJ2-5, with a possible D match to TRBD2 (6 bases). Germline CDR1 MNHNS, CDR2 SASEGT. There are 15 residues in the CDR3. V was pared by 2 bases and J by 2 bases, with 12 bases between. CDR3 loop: CASSEWPGVQETQYF. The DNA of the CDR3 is TGTGCCAGCAGTGAATGGCCGGGAGTACAAGAGACCCAGTACTTC.

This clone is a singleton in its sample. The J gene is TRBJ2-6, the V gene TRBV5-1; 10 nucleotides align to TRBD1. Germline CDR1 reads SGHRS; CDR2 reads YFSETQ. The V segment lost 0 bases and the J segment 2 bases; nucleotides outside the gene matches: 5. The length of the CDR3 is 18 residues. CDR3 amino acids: CASSLVGTGVPGANVLTF. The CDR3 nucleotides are TGCGCCAGCAGCTTGGTTGGGACAGGGGTTCCTGGGGCCAACGTCCTGACTTTC.

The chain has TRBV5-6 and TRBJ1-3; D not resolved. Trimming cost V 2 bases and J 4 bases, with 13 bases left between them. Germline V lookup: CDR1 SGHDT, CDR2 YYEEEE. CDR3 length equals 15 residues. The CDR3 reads CASSFLGHPGNTIYF. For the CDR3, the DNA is TGTGCCAGCAGCTTCCTAGGCCACCCGGGAAACACCATATATTTT.

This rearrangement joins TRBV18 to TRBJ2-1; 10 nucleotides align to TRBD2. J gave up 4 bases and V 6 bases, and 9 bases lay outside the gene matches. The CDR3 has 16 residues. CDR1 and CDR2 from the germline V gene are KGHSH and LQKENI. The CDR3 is CASSLDQLAGYNEQFF. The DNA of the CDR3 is TGTGCCAGCTCTCTTGACCAACTAGCGGGGTACAATGAGCAGTTCTTC.

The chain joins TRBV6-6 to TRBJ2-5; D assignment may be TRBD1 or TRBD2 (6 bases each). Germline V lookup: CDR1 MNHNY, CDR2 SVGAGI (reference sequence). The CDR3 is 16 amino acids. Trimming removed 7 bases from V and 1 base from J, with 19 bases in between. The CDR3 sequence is CASNLGGSPVQETQYF. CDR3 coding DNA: TGTGCCAGCAATCTGGGGGGCTCGCCGGTCCAAGAGACCCAGTACTTC.

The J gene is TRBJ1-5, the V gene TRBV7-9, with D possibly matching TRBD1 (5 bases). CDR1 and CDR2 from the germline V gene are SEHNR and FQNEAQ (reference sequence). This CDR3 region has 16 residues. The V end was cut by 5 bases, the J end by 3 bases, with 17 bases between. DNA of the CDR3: TGTGCCAGCAGCCCCGAGGGAGGGACGTCCAATCAGCCCCAGCATTTT. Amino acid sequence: CASSPEGGTSNQPQHF.

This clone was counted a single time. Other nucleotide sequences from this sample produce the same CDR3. The CDR3 reads CASSPGLNTEAFF. CDR3 DNA: TGTGCCAGCTCACCAGGACTCAACACTGAAGCTTTCTTT. The chain recombines TRBV18 with TRBJ1-1; D is undetermined. The CDR3 sequence is 13 residues long. Germline values: CDR1 KGHSH, CDR2 LQKENI. Between the trimmed V and J ends, which lost 2 bases and 2 bases, there was a span of 6 bases.

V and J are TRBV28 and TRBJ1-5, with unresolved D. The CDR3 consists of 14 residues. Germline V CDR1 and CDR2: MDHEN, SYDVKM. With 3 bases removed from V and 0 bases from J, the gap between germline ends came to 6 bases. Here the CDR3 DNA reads TGTGCCAGCAGTTTTCCAGTTAGCAATCAGCCCCAGCATTTT. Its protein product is CASSFPVSNQPQHF.

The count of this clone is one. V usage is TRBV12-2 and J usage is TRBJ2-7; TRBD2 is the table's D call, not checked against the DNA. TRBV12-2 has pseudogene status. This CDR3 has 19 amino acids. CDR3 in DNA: TGTGCAAGTCGCTTAGCGGAGGTCGGGTCGAGCCGCCTGCCCCTCGAGCAGTACTTC. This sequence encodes CASRLAEVGSSRLPLEQYF.

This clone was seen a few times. This chain's CDR3 is CASSLDTGRYEQYF. In DNA form, the CDR3 reads TGTGCCAGCAGCTTAGACACGGGGCGCTACGAGCAGTACTTC. The chain links TRBV7-9 to TRBJ2-7; either TRBD1 or TRBD2 may supply D (5 bases each). The CDR3 extends over 14 amino acids. Germline loops: CDR1 SEHNR, CDR2 FQNEAQ (reference sequence). Trimming pared 1 base from V and 3 bases from J, leaving 10 bases between.

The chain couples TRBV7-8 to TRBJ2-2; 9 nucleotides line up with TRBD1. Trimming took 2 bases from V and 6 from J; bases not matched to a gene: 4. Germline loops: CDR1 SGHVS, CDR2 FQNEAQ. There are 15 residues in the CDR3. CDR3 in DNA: TGTGCCAGCAGCTTAAGACAGGGGGTTGCCGGGGAGCTGTTTTTT. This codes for CASSLRQGVAGELFF.

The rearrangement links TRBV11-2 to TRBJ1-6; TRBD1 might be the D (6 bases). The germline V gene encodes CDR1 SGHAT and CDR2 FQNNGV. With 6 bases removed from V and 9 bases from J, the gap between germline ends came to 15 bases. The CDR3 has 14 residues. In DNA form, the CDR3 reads TGTGCCAGCAGACCGGAACAGGGAAGTTCACCCCTCCACTTT. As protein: CASRPEQGSSPLHF.

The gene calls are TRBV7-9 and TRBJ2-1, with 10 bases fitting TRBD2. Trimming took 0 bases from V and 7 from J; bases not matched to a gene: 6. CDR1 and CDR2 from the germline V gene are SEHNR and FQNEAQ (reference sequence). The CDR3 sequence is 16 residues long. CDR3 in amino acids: CASSLAGGGLANEQFF. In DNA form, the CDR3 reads TGTGCCAGCAGCTTAGCGGGTGGGGGACTAGCGAATGAGCAGTTCTTC.

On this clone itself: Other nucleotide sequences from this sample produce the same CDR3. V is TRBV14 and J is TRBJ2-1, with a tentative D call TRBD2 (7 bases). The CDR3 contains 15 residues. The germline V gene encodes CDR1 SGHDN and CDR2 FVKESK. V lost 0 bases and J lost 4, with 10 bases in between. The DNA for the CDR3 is TGTGCCAGCAGCCAAGAGCGGGGGCGTTACAATGAGCAGTTCTTC. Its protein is CASSQERGRYNEQFF.

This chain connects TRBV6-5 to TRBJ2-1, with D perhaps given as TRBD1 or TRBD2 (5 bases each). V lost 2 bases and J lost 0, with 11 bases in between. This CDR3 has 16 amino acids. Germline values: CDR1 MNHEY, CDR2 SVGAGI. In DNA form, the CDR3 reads TGTGCCAGCAGTTACAGGGGTGGGAGCTCCTACAATGAGCAGTTCTTC. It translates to CASSYRGGSSYNEQFF.